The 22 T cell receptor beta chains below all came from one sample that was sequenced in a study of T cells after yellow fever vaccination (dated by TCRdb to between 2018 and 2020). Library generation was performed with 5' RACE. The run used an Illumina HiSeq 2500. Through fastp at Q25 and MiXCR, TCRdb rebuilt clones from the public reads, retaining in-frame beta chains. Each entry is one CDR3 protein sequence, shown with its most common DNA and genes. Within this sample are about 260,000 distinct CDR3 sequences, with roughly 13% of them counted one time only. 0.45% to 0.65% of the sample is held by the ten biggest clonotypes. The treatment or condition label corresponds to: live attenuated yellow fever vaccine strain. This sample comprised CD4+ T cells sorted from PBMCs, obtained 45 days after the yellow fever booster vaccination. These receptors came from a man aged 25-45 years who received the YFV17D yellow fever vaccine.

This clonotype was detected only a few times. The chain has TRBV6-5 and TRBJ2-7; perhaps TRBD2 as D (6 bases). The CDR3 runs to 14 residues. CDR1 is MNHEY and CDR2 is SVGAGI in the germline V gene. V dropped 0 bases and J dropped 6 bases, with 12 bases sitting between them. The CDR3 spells CASSYSRGAGEQYF. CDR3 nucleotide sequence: TGTGCCAGCAGTTACTCCCGGGGAGCGGGCGAGCAGTACTTC.

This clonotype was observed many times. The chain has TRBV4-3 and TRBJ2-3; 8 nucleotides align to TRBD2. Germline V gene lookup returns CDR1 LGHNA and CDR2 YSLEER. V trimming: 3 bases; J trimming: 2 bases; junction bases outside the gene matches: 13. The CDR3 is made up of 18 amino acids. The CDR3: CASSQGPFGSGDTDTQYF. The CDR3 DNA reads TGCGCCAGCAGCCAGGGTCCGTTTGGTAGCGGGGACACAGATACGCAGTATTTT.

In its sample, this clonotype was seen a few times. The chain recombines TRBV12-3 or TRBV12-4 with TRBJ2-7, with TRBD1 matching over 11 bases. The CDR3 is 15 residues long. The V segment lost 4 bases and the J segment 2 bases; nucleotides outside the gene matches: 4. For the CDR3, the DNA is TGTGCCAGCAGTTCACGGGACAGGGGGGCCTACGAGCAGTACTTC. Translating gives CASSSRDRGAYEQYF.

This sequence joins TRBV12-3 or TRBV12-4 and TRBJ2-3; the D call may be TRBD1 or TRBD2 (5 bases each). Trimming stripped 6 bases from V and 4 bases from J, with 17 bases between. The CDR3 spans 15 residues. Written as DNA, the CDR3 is TGTGCCAGCAGCCCAGCAGAGGGGAGTGCAGATACGCAGTATTTT. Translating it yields CASSPAEGSADTQYF.

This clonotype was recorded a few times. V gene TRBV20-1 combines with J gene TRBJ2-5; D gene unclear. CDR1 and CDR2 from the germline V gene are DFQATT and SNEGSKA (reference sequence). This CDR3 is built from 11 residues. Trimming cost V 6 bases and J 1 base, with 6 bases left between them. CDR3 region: CSAYPQETQYF. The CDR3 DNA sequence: TGCAGTGCGTACCCCCAAGAGACCCAGTACTTC.

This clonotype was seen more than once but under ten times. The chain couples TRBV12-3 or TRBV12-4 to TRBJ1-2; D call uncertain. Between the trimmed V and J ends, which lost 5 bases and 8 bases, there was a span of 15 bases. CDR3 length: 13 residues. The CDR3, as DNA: TGTGCCAGCAGTCCACTCTCGGAGCAGGGCTACACCTTC. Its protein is CASSPLSEQGYTF.

The CDR3 sequence is CASSLTGQGNEKLFF. The CDR3 DNA follows: TGCGCCAGCAGCTTGACGGGACAGGGTAATGAAAAACTGTTTTTT. The chain recombines TRBV5-1 with TRBJ1-4; 9 nucleotides line up with TRBD1. The CDR3 is made up of 15 amino acids. Germline trimming cut 1 base from V and 4 bases from J; bases unmatched to any gene: 2. In germline, CDR1 is SGHRS, CDR2 YFSETQ.

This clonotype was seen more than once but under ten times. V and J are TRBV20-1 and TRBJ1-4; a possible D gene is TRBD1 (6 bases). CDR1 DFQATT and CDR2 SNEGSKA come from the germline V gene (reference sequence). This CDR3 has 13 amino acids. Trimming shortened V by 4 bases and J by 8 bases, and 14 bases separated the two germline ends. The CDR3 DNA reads TGCAGTGCTACAGGGGAGAGGGGCGAAAAACTGTTTTTT. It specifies CSATGERGEKLFF.

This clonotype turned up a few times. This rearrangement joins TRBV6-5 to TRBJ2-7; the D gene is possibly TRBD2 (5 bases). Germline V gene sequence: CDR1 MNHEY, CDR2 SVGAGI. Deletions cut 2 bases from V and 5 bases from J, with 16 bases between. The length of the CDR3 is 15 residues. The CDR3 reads CASSYGASRRDEQYF. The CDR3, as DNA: TGTGCCAGCAGTTACGGTGCTAGCCGCCGGGACGAGCAGTACTTC.

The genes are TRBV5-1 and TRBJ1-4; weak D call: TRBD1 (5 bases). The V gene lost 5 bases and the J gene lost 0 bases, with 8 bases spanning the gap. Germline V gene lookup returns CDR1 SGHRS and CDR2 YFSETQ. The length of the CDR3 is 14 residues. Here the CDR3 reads CASRTDPTNEKLFF. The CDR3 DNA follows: TGCGCCAGCAGGACAGACCCAACTAATGAAAAACTGTTTTTT.

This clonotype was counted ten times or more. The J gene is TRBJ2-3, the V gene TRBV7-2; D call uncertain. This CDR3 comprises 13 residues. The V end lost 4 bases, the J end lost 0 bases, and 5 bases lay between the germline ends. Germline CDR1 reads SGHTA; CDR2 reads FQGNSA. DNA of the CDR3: TGTGCCAGCAGCTACGGGAGCACAGATACGCAGTATTTT. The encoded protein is CASSYGSTDTQYF.

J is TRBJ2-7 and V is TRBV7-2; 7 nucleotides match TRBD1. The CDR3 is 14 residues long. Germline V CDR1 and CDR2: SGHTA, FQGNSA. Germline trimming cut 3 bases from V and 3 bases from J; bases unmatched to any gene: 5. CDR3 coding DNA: TGTGCCAGCAGCTTGGGGGACAGTTACTACGAGCAGTACTTC. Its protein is CASSLGDSYYEQYF.

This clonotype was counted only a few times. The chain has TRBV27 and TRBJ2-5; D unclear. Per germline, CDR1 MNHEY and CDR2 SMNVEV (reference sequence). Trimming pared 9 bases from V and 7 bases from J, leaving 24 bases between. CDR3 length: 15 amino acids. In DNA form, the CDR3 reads TGTGCCAGTCCGTCGGCCCTCAGGAAAAATGCGACCCAGTACTTC. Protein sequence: CASPSALRKNATQYF.

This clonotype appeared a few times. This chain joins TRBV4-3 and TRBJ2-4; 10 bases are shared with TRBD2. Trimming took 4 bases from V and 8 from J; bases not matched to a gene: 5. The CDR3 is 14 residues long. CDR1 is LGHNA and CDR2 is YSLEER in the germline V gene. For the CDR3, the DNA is TGCGCCAGCAGCCCTAGCGGGAGAGGTGACATTCAGTACTTC. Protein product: CASSPSGRGDIQYF.

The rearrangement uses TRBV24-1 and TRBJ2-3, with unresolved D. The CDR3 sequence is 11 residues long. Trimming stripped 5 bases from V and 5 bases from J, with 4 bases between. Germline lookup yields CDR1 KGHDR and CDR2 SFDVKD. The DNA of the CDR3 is TGTGCCACCAGTGTCGAAGATACGCAGTATTTT. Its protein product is CATSVEDTQYF.

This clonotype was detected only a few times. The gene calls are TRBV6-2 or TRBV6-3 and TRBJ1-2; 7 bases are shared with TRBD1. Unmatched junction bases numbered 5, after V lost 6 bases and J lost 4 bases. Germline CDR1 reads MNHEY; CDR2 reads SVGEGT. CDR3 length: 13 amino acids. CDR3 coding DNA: TGTGCCAGCAGAGCACAGGGGATCTATGGCTACACCTTC. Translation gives CASRAQGIYGYTF.

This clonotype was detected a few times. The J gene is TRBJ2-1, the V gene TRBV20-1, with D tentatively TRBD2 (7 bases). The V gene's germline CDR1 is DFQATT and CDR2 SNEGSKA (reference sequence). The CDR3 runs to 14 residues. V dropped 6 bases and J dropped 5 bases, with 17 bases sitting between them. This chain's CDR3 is CSAGGGRSHNEQFF. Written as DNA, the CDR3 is TGCAGTGCGGGGGGGGGCCGGAGCCACAATGAGCAGTTCTTC.

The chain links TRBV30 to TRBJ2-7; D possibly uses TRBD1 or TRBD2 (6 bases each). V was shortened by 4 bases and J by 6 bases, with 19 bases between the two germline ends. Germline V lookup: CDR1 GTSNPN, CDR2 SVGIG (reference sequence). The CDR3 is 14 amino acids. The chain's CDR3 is CAWTEGGPISEQYF. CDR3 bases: TGTGCCTGGACCGAGGGGGGTCCTATCTCCGAGCAGTACTTC.

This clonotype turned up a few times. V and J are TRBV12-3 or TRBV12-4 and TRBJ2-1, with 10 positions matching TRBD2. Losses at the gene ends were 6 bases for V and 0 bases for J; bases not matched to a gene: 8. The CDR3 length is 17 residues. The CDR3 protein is CASSPPAGGPSYNEQFF. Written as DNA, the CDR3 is TGTGCCAGCAGCCCCCCAGCGGGAGGGCCCTCCTACAATGAGCAGTTCTTC.

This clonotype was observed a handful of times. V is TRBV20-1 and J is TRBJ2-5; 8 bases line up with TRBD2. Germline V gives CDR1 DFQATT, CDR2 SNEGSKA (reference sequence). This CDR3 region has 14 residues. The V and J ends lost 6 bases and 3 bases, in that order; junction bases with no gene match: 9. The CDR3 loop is CSAPRGAGKETQYF. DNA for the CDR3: TGCAGTGCCCCGCGGGGGGCCGGAAAAGAGACCCAGTACTTC.

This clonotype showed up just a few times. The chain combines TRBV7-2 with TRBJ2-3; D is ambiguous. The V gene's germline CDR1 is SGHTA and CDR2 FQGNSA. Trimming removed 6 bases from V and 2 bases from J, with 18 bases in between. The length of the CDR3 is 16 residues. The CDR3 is CASRWRWVMDTDTQYF. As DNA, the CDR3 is TGTGCCAGCAGATGGCGATGGGTTATGGACACAGATACGCAGTATTTT.

CDR3 protein: CASSEFGGRPEQFF. CDR3 DNA: TGTGCCAGCAGTGAATTTGGAGGGCGGCCGGAGCAGTTCTTC. The chain recombines TRBV25-1 with TRBJ2-1; D might be TRBD2 (6 bases). This CDR3 is built from 14 residues. Germline CDR1 reads MGHDK; CDR2 reads SYGVNS. V gave up 1 base and J gave up 10 bases, with 14 bases separating them.